This paragraph covers one TCR beta chain sequence. Patients who had autoimmune disease history or got systemic immunosuppression were left out. The sample comes from a study of OX40 agonist ivuxolimab in advanced cancers. The V segment lost 10 bases and the J segment 6 bases; nucleotides outside the gene matches: 12. Germline V gene data show CDR1 as SNHLY and CDR2 as FYNNEI. This CDR3 is built from 14 residues. Only in-frame clones appear in the TCRdb table, and some are missing; sequencing was by immunoSEQ multiplex PCR. This sample has about 93,000 clones; roughly 92% occur once, and the top ten carry approximately 2.4%.

The sample here was CD4+ or CD8+ T cells sorted from blood, taken in a trial of the OX40 agonist ivuxolimab. The receptor was derived from an adult with an advanced solid tumor such as melanoma, head and neck, liver or kidney cancer. The chain is built from TRBV2 and TRBJ2-1; 7 nucleotides agree with TRBD2. The CDR3 coding sequence is TGTGCCAACCTGATTAGCGGGCCTTCCAATGAGCAGTTCTTC. The encoded protein is CANLISGPSNEQFF.